This TCR beta chain was sequenced in a study of glioma-infiltrating T cells. A note on this clonotype: A read error may account for a junction end that differs from germline.

The CDR3 extends over 16 amino acids. CDR1 is MGHRA and CDR2 is YSYEKL in the germline V gene. The iRepertoire nested amplicon-rescue multiplex PCR amplified TCR alpha and beta CDR3s from RNA. For one-step reverse transcription and amplification, about 90-450 ng of tissue mRNA or PBMC total RNA was used. TCRdb ran MiXCR on the multiplex PCR reads and lists one entry per CDR3 protein. The table records about 140,000 distinct CDR3 sequences, about two fifths of them present only once. The chain links TRBV4-1 to TRBJ2-3; 8 bases agree with TRBD1. This receptor was taken from a human donor with low-grade glioma or glioblastoma, undergoing nonglioma brain surgery, or in good health (not recorded which). The sample was glioma tissue, nonneoplastic brain tissue, or PBMCs (not recorded which). CDR3 region: CARSQSPGGSTDTQYF. DNA for the CDR3: TGCGCCCGCAGCCAATCTCCAGGGGGCTCGACAGATACGCAGTATTTT.